This entry concerns a single T cell receptor beta chain. Its specificity is not known. The data originate from a study of T cells in Graves' hyperthyroidism and ophthalmopathy. TCR beta CDR3 regions were amplified from RNA. The HTBI primer set was used in a first-round RT-PCR of the TCR CDR3. TCRdb re-called the multiplex PCR reads with MiXCR, one entry per CDR3 protein. The repertoire holds fewer than 750,000 distinct CDR3 sequences, about 15% seen once, with 3.5% to 4.5% in the top ten. Findings of the study overall: A model of 13 V-J pairs discriminated ophthalmopathy from stable hyperthyroidism. Most thyroid clonotypes expanded above 0.001 appeared in blood too.

This CDR3 is built from 14 residues. Trimming cost V 4 bases and J 2 bases, with 12 bases left between them. Looked up from germline, CDR1 is SGHDT and CDR2 is YYEEEE. Diagnostic decisions used clinical symptoms, serum thyroxine and TRAb, thyroid ultrasound and orbital computed tomography. The PBMCs studied were ones that came from 8 to 10 ml fresh peripheral blood. The sequenced material came from blood. This chain joins TRBV5-6 and TRBJ1-1, with D hard to call. This sequence originates from a woman aged 40 to 50 with Graves' ophthalmopathy. In DNA, the CDR3 is TGTGCCAGCAGCCTCGGGCCCGATAACACTGAAGCTTTCTTT. Encoded protein: CASSLGPDNTEAFF.